The rows below give T cell receptor beta chains drawn from one sample of a study of T cells in Graves' hyperthyroidism and ophthalmopathy. TCRdb called the multiplex PCR reads again in MiXCR, with one record for every CDR3 protein. The sample lists roughly 600,000 distinct CDR3 sequences, 14% occurring once. The material sequenced was blood. Receptors originate from a woman in her fifties or sixties with Graves' ophthalmopathy. Both conserved end residues are trimmed from each CDR3.

>TRBJ1-5|TRBV24-1
ATSLGTGDQPQH
>TRBJ2-7|TRBV20-1
SARLAGGRSAYEQY
>TRBJ2-6|TRBV9
ASSPMGTGSSGANVLT
>TRBJ2-7|TRBV6-2/TRBV6-3
ASSMAYEQY
>TRBJ2-3|TRBV9
ASRGDPSTDTQY
>TRBJ2-1|TRBV12-3/TRBV12-4
ASTLTSGRANEQF
>TRBJ2-2|TRBV28
ASSFLKGVTGELF
>TRBJ2-3|TRBV5-1
ASKALAGPQDTQC
>TRBJ2-1|TRBV27
ASSLSYRQNNEQF
>TRBJ1-5|TRBV14
ASSQRGNNQPQH
>TRBJ1-1|TRBV20-1
SAQRTGLNTEAF
>TRBJ2-6|TRBV5-1
AGSFGYGANVLT
>TRBJ2-7|TRBV29-1
SVEGLGRAYEQY
>TRBJ1-2|TRBV28
ASGRSGDWNYGYT
>TRBJ1-1|TRBV12-3/TRBV12-4
ASSLVWVEGAF
>TRBJ2-4|TRBV29-1
SVGGQKLDIQY
>TRBJ2-4|TRBV9
ASSAARGNIQY
>TRBJ2-7|TRBV7-3
ASSPPLGDRGFPYEQY
>TRBJ1-5|TRBV6-1
ASSGDRGLGNQPQH
>TRBJ2-7|TRBV7-9
ASSLVQGVLEQY
>TRBJ2-1|TRBV2
ASSERLGLNEQF
>TRBJ1-1|TRBV28
ASSRQGTNTEAF
>TRBJ2-3|TRBV4-1
ASSQVGGRTDTQY
>TRBJ2-7|TRBV12-3/TRBV12-4
ASSFLGIYEQY
>TRBJ2-5|TRBV12-3/TRBV12-4
ASSFGGLGQETQY
>TRBJ2-3|TRBV20-1
SAMTSGRSDTQY
>TRBJ2-7|TRBV20-1
SARVGDSSVEQY
>TRBJ1-1|TRBV3-1
ASSQDKQGNTEAF
>TRBJ2-5|TRBV6-2/TRBV6-3
ASSYSRTSEETQY
>TRBJ2-7|TRBV7-3
ASSLTSLGEQY
>TRBJ2-1|TRBV28
ASSLMGSGRGLSYNEQF
>TRBJ1-1|TRBV5-1
AGSSTGGATEAF
>TRBJ1-2|TRBV6-8
ASSYSLNYGYT
>TRBJ2-7|TRBV12-3/TRBV12-4
ASSLRGTGGVEQY
>TRBJ2-2|TRBV10-3
AISESGQGTGELF
>NA|TRBV28
ASSRLAAINEQY
>TRBJ2-1|TRBV6-5
ASSFPGTLYNEQF
>TRBJ2-7|TRBV7-2
ASSLARGLSYEQY
>TRBJ2-1|TRBV18
ASSPGTSDEQF
>TRBJ1-4|TRBV18
ASSPGQEWEKLF